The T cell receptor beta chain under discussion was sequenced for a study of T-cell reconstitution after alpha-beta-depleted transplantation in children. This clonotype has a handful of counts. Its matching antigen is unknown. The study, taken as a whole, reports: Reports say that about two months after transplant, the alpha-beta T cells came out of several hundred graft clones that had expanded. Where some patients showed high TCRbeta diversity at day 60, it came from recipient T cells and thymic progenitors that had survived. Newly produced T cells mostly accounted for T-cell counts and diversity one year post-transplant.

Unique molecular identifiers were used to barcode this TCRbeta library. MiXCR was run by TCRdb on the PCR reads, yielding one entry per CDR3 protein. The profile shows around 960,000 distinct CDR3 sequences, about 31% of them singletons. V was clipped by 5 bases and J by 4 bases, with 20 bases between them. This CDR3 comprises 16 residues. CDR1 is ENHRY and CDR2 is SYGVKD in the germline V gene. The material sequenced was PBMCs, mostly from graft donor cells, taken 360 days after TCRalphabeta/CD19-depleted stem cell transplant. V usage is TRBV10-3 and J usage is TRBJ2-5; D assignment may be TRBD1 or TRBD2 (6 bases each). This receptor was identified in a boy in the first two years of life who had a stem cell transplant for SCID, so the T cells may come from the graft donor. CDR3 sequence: CAISSSGALGRETQYF. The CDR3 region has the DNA TGTGCCATCAGTTCCTCGGGGGCCCTCGGGCGAGAGACCCAGTACTTC.